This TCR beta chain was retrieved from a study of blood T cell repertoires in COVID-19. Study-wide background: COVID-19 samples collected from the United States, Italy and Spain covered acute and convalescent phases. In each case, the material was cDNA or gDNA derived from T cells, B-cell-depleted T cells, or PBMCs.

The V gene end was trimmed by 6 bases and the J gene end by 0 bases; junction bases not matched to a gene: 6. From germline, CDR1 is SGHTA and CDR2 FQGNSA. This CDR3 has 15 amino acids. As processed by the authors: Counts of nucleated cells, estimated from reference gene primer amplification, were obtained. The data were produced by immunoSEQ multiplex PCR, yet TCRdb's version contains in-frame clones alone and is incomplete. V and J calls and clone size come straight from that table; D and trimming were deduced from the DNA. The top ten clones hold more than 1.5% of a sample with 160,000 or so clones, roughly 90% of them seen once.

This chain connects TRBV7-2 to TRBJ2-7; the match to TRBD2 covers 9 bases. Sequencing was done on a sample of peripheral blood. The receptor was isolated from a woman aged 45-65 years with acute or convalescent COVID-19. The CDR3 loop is CASSISSGISYEQYF. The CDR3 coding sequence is TGTGCCAGCAGTATTTCTAGCGGGATCTCCTACGAGCAGTACTTC.